This T cell receptor (beta chain) was found in a study of blood T cell repertoires in COVID-19. Study-level background: Samples representing acute and convalescent COVID-19 were sourced from the United States, Italy and Spain. PBMCs, B-cell-depleted T cells, or T cells provided the cDNA or gDNA that made up the material.

Clones were read by immunoSEQ multiplex PCR, and TCRdb kept only the in-frame ones, dropping some. The sample holds around 150,000 clones, approximately 80% seen once. The sample consisted of peripheral blood. The receptor was derived from a man aged 55-75 years who had recovered from COVID-19.

The DNA for the CDR3 is TGTGCCAGCTCACCTACGACAGGGGGAACCGGGGAGCTGTTTTTT. Translation: CASSPTTGGTGELFF. V gene TRBV18 combines with J gene TRBJ2-2; 9 nucleotides align to TRBD1. CDR1 and CDR2 from the germline V gene are KGHSH and LQKENI. The CDR3 spans 15 residues. With V trimmed by 3 bases and J by 5 bases, 4 bases remained unmatched.